This note documents a single TCR beta chain sequence. The antigen is unknown. The table came from immunoSEQ multiplex PCR; TCRdb's copy has only in-frame clones and leaves some out. Of around 130,000 clones listed, roughly 93% were seen once; the top ten hold 3.1%. The sample is drawn from a study of T cell responses to AZD1222 COVID-19 vaccine. Study results and limitations: An increase in Spike-specific TCR breadth and depth was observed after two AZD1222 doses.

The CDR3 has 15 amino acids. V was cut by 2 bases and J by 5 bases, with 15 bases left in between. From germline, CDR1 is ENHRY and CDR2 SYGVKD. The chain uses TRBV10-3 and TRBJ2-5, with D perhaps matching TRBD1 (7 bases). The starting material was peripheral blood, obtained on day 0 of AZD1222 vaccination. The sequence was obtained from an adult in good health. The CDR3 loop is CAISEVDREAETQYF. As DNA, the CDR3 is TGTGCCATCAGTGAGGTCGACAGGGAGGCGGAGACCCAGTACTTC.